Listed here are 10 T cell receptor beta chains from one sample, sequenced in a study of post-analysis software for immune sequencing data. General study results and limits: When patients were compared with controls, 4 or 5 TRBV segments were more frequent, TRBV5-6, TRBV5-1 and TRBV20-1 among them.

TCR beta cDNA libraries included unique molecular identifiers. TCRdb redid the calling of the PCR reads with MiXCR, one entry per CDR3 protein. The table records 750,000 to 950,000 distinct CDR3 sequences, roughly half of them present only once. Their cognate antigens are unknown. The sequenced sample consisted of blood. Every receptor here comes from a girl between 5 and 17 years old with multiple sclerosis.

This clonotype has a handful of counts. The chain carries TRBV6-5 and TRBJ1-2, with 9 bases aligning to TRBD1. Per the germline V gene, CDR1 is MNHEY and CDR2 is SVGAGI. The CDR3 totals 14 residues. With V trimmed by 7 bases and J by 4 bases, 7 bases remained unmatched. The CDR3 region has the DNA TGTGCCAGCACTCAGGGACAGGGTGGCTATGGCTACACCTTC. Translating gives CASTQGQGGYGYTF.

The V call is TRBV5-1, the J call TRBJ2-7; 8 nucleotides match TRBD1. With 8 bases clipped from V and 6 bases from J, the junction kept 7 bases outside the gene matches. The CDR3 consists of 12 residues. Germline V lookup: CDR1 SGHRS, CDR2 YFSETQ. The CDR3 DNA follows: TGCGCCAGTGGACAGGGAACAAGCGAGCAGTACTTC. Translation: CASGQGTSEQYF.

The CDR3 sequence is CAWRPYREQYF. As DNA, the CDR3 is TGTGCCTGGCGACCTTACAGGGAGCAGTACTTC. The chain is built from TRBV7-9 and TRBJ2-7; D is possibly TRBD1 (5 bases). V was cut by 11 bases and J by 7 bases, with 15 bases left in between. The germline V gene encodes CDR1 SEHNR and CDR2 FQNEAQ (reference sequence). The CDR3 is made up of 11 amino acids.

V is TRBV20-1 and J is TRBJ1-1; D gene uncertain. V lost 6 bases and J 3 bases, leaving 14 bases between the germline ends. This CDR3 region has 13 residues. The germline V gene encodes CDR1 DFQATT and CDR2 SNEGSKA (reference sequence). CDR3: CSASGPRDTEAFF. CDR3 bases: TGCAGTGCATCCGGTCCTAGGGACACTGAAGCTTTCTTT.

The chain carries TRBV20-1 and TRBJ2-4, with 7 bases lining up with TRBD1. Trimming took 2 bases from V and 8 from J; bases not matched to a gene: 12. Germline values: CDR1 DFQATT, CDR2 SNEGSKA (reference sequence). The CDR3 extends over 15 amino acids. CDR3 nucleotides: TGCAGTGCTAGACCGGGACAGTTAAAAAAAGACATTCAGTACTTC. Protein sequence: CSARPGQLKKDIQYF.

This rearrangement joins TRBV29-1 to TRBJ2-1; D unclear. This CDR3 has 11 amino acids. Trimming cost V 7 bases and J 9 bases, with 13 bases left between them. Germline CDR1 reads SQVTM; CDR2 reads ANQGSEA. CDR3 DNA sequence: TGCAGCGCTCGACCGCCGGGTGAGCAGTTCTTC. Translated: CSARPPGEQFF.

The chain has TRBV5-5 and TRBJ1-1; D gene unclear. The germline CDR1 and CDR2 sequences are SGHKS and YYEKEE (reference sequence). This CDR3 is 16 amino acids long. V was trimmed by 1 base and J by 1 base, leaving 14 bases between them. The CDR3 region is CASSLIREFGNTEAFF. CDR3 coding DNA: TGTGCCAGCAGCTTGATCCGGGAGTTTGGGAACACTGAAGCTTTCTTT.

This sequence joins TRBV14 and TRBJ2-1; D gene ambiguous. The CDR3 consists of 13 residues. The V gene's germline CDR1 is SGHDN and CDR2 FVKESK. V lost 0 bases to trimming and J lost 6 bases, with 6 bases between them. This CDR3 is CASSQDRINEQFF. In DNA form, the CDR3 reads TGTGCCAGCAGCCAAGACAGGATCAATGAGCAGTTCTTC.

This clonotype appeared a few times. The CDR3 DNA reads as TGTGCCAGCAGCCCCCTAGGGACTTTGCCCTACAATGAGCAGTTCTTC. Translation gives CASSPLGTLPYNEQFF. The chain employs TRBV14 and TRBJ2-1, with D possibly TRBD2 on 6 matching bases. Trimming took 4 bases from V and 2 from J, leaving 15 bases between them. The germline V gene encodes CDR1 SGHDN and CDR2 FVKESK. The CDR3 runs to 16 residues.

The rearrangement links TRBV5-6 to TRBJ1-5, with 10 bases lining up with TRBD1. With V trimmed by 4 bases and J by 4 bases, 5 bases remained unmatched. The CDR3 covers 15 residues. Germline CDR1 SGHDT, CDR2 YYEEEE. For the CDR3, the DNA is TGTGCCAGCAGCCCGGACAGGGGGATGAATCAGCCCCAGCATTTT. Its protein is CASSPDRGMNQPQHF.